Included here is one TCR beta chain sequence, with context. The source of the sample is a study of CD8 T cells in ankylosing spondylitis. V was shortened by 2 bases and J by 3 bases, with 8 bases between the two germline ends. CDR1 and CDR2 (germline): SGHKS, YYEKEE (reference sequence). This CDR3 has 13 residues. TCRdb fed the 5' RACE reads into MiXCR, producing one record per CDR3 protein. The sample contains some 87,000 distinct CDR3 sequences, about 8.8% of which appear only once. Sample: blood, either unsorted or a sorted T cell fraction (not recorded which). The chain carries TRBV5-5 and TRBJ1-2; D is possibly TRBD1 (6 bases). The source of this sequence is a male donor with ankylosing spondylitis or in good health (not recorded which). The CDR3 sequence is CASSLAGDYGYTF. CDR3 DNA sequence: TGTGCCAGCAGCTTAGCAGGGGACTATGGCTACACCTTC.